This TCR beta chain emerged from a study of metastatic and nonmetastatic thyroid tumors. This CDR3 is 15 amino acids long. Germline V gives CDR1 LGHNA, CDR2 YSLEER. V shed 4 bases, J shed 8 bases, and the junction held 6 bases outside the gene matches. MiXCR re-clonotyped the PCR reads for TCRdb. The data contain around 50,000 clones, roughly 30% of them singletons. Every patient underwent thyroid surgery untreated. The sample was blood. The chain is built from TRBV4-3 and TRBJ2-1, with 12 positions matching TRBD2. This TCR came from a female donor with papillary thyroid cancer or a benign thyroid nodule (not recorded which). Some clones in this sample may be carry-over from other donors' samples. The CDR3 protein is CASSRSSGREDEQFF. The CDR3 bases are TGCGCCAGCAGCCGTTCTAGCGGGAGGGAGGATGAGCAGTTCTTC.